This T cell receptor (beta chain) was retrieved from a study of CD8+ T cells in alopecia areata. On the study more broadly: Treated patients took oral tofacitinib at 5 to 10 mg twice daily. Findings and caveats of the study: Many expanded lesional clones stayed in scalp and blood while on tofacitinib.

A word on this clone: No antigen is known for it.

Sample treatment: oral pan-JAK inhibitor, 5-10 mg twice daily. The authors extracted RNA and reverse transcribed it into cDNA as the sequencing template. Data came from immunoSEQ multiplex PCR; TCRdb stores just in-frame clones and leaves some out. The data hold about 190,000 clones, with 45% to 65% observed a single time. Per the germline V gene, CDR1 is GTSNPN and CDR2 is SVGIG (reference sequence). V shed 3 bases and J shed 8 bases, with 19 bases lying between them. The length of the CDR3 is 14 residues. The receptor comes from a human donor with alopecia areata. V and J are TRBV30 and TRBJ1-2; D not resolved. The sample was CD4+ T cells sorted from blood, taken at week 4, from a patient treated with tofacitinib. DNA for the CDR3: TGTGCCTGGAGCGGCCTCGGGAGGGTAGGAGGCTACACCTTC. Amino acids: CAWSGLGRVGGYTF.